Listed below are T cell receptor beta chains from one sample, sequenced in a study of blood T cell repertoires in COVID-19. Assay: immunoSEQ multiplex PCR; the TCRdb copy retains only in-frame clones and omits some. Of 200,000 to 250,000 clones listed, about 86% are singletons. Material: PBMCs or T cells enriched from blood (not recorded which). The receptors shown here come from a woman in her 40s with acute COVID-19. The conserved cysteine and the conserved F or W are not part of the CDR3 here.

j_call: TRBJ2-7
v_call: TRBV4-3
cdr3_aa: ASSQLQGRLAPEQY

j_call: TRBJ1-5
v_call: TRBV28
cdr3_aa: ASSTAGTGNQPQH

j_call: TRBJ1-1
v_call: TRBV29-1
cdr3_aa: SVVADTGEAF

j_call: TRBJ2-7
v_call: TRBV9
cdr3_aa: ASSGPRGIYEQY

j_call: TRBJ1-5
v_call: TRBV19
cdr3_aa: ASSAQGGNQPQH

j_call: TRBJ2-3
v_call: TRBV9
cdr3_aa: ASSVQGGTDTQY

j_call: TRBJ2-2
v_call: TRBV5-4
cdr3_aa: ASSPREGAGELF

j_call: TRBJ2-5
v_call: TRBV3-1/TRBV3-2
cdr3_aa: ATGTSGREGETQY

j_call: TRBJ1-1
v_call: TRBV7-9
cdr3_aa: ASLSYMNTEAF

j_call: TRBJ2-3
v_call: TRBV28
cdr3_aa: ASSLSDASTSGREADTQY

j_call: TRBJ2-3
v_call: TRBV2
cdr3_aa: ASYSANTDTQY

j_call: TRBJ1-1
v_call: TRBV3-1/TRBV3-2
cdr3_aa: ASSQGQGFTEAF

j_call: TRBJ1-2
v_call: TRBV5-4
cdr3_aa: ASSVTGADGYT

j_call: TRBJ2-7
v_call: TRBV5-1
cdr3_aa: ASSFGPRGLAVTYEGY

j_call: TRBJ2-1
v_call: TRBV7-9
cdr3_aa: TDRGLYNEQF

j_call: TRBJ2-3
v_call: TRBV3-1/TRBV3-2
cdr3_aa: ASSLRTSGSTDTQY

j_call: TRBJ1-1
v_call: TRBV10-3
cdr3_aa: AIRTVNTEAF

j_call: TRBJ2-2
v_call: TRBV9
cdr3_aa: ASSVGEAATGELF

j_call: TRBJ1-5
v_call: TRBV24-1
cdr3_aa: ATSLGGNQPQH

j_call: TRBJ2-1
v_call: TRBV4-2
cdr3_aa: ASSQVVRLAGGSSYNEQF

j_call: TRBJ1-5
v_call: TRBV19
cdr3_aa: ASSVQGEDQPQH

j_call: TRBJ1-2
v_call: TRBV19
cdr3_aa: ASRFGGDAGYT

j_call: TRBJ2-2
v_call: TRBV3-1/TRBV3-2
cdr3_aa: ASSLTSGKTGELF

j_call: TRBJ1-1
v_call: TRBV24-1
cdr3_aa: ATRDSFEAF

j_call: TRBJ1-5
v_call: TRBV27
cdr3_aa: ASSWGGKGMPQH

j_call: TRBJ1-1
v_call: TRBV7-9
cdr3_aa: ASSSQGNTEAF

j_call: TRBJ2-1
v_call: TRBV11-3
cdr3_aa: ASSPSSPGVNEQF

j_call: TRBJ2-3
v_call: TRBV27
cdr3_aa: ASTSQGTPTDTQY

j_call: TRBJ1-2
v_call: TRBV19
cdr3_aa: ASNDFTRGDYGYT

j_call: TRBJ2-7
v_call: TRBV18
cdr3_aa: ASSPPSGEQY

j_call: TRBJ2-7
v_call: TRBV3-1/TRBV3-2
cdr3_aa: ASSQPGYEQY

j_call: TRBJ2-1
v_call: TRBV11-2
cdr3_aa: ASSLAAGGGGGEQF

j_call: TRBJ2-5
v_call: TRBV18
cdr3_aa: ASSQAGRQETQY

j_call: TRBJ1-1
v_call: TRBV6-5
cdr3_aa: ASSPGKNLNTEAF

j_call: TRBJ1-5
v_call: TRBV5-3
cdr3_aa: ARSARQGSNQPQH

j_call: TRBJ1-3
v_call: TRBV6-5
cdr3_aa: ASSLGQGNTIY

j_call: TRBJ2-1
v_call: TRBV29-1
cdr3_aa: SVVDTGSYNEQF

j_call: TRBJ1-2
v_call: TRBV6-5
cdr3_aa: ASSRTASANYGYT

j_call: TRBJ2-7
v_call: TRBV27
cdr3_aa: ASSLGQGASGEQY

j_call: TRBJ2-1
v_call: TRBV28
cdr3_aa: ASSFGGRAWNEQF

j_call: TRBJ2-7
v_call: TRBV9
cdr3_aa: ASSVEGGSSYEQY

j_call: TRBJ2-7
v_call: TRBV11-2
cdr3_aa: ASSLVGTSGAYEQY

j_call: TRBJ2-5
v_call: TRBV19
cdr3_aa: ASRRDRGETQY

j_call: TRBJ2-1
v_call: TRBV19
cdr3_aa: ASSRTTYNEQF

j_call: TRBJ2-3
v_call: TRBV7-2
cdr3_aa: ASSYGMGGRGDTQY

j_call: TRBJ2-7
v_call: TRBV7-2
cdr3_aa: ASSFGQGATYEQY

j_call: TRBJ2-3
v_call: TRBV7-3
cdr3_aa: ASSSGLRDTQY

j_call: TRBJ2-7
v_call: TRBV11-2
cdr3_aa: ASSTEGTGRGYEQY

j_call: TRBJ1-1
v_call: TRBV15
cdr3_aa: ATSRDRGAEAF

j_call: TRBJ1-2
v_call: TRBV4-2
cdr3_aa: ASSQDLTGLDGYT

j_call: TRBJ2-1
v_call: TRBV28
cdr3_aa: ASRHPRDSSYNEQF

j_call: TRBJ1-3
v_call: TRBV11-2
cdr3_aa: ASSTGTAGNTIY